A single sample gave rise to the 8 T cell receptor beta chains below, sequenced in a study of blood T cell repertoires in COVID-19. Assay: immunoSEQ multiplex PCR; the TCRdb copy retains only in-frame clones and omits some. The sample consists of 25,000 or so clones, about 90% of them appearing once. Sequences were obtained from peripheral blood. Source of these receptors: a woman aged 50 to 60 with active COVID-19.

CDR3 loop: CSIQRETQYF. DNA of the CDR3: TGCAGTATTCAACGGGAGACCCAGTACTTC. This chain links TRBV20-1 with TRBJ2-5; D unresolved. In germline, CDR1 is DFQATT, CDR2 SNEGSKA (reference sequence). There are 10 residues in the CDR3. V was shortened by 8 bases and J by 5 bases, with 9 bases between the two germline ends.

A remark on this clone: The junction shows a germline mismatch at one end, possibly a read error. The chain employs TRBV19 and TRBJ1-4; weak D call: TRBD1 (6 bases). The CDR3 contains 12 residues. Germline V lookup: CDR1 LNHDA, CDR2 SQIVND (reference sequence). The CDR3 region has the DNA TGTGCCAGTAGCCAACCGACAGGCCCTAAAGCTTTT. It is translated as CASSQPTGPKAF. The full variable domain, completed using reference TRBV19 and TRBJ1-4, is DGGITQSPKYLFRKEGQNVTLSCEQNLNHDAMYWYRQDPGQGLRLIYYSQIVNDFQKGDIAEGYSVSREKKESFPLTVTSAQKNPTAFYLCASSQPTGPKAFGSGTQLSVL.

The chain links TRBV6-6 to TRBJ2-7; D remains unclear. Germline CDR1 reads MNHNY; CDR2 reads SVGAGI (reference sequence). The CDR3 has 16 residues. V was pared by 0 bases and J by 5 bases, with 17 bases between. The CDR3 loop reads CASSYSRMAAPHEQYF. CDR3 coding DNA: TGTGCCAGCAGTTACTCGAGGATGGCAGCTCCTCACGAGCAGTACTTC.

CDR3 coding DNA: TGTGCCAGCAGTCCCCGGGCTGAACAGGGAGCTTTCTTT. It codes for CASSPRAEQGAFF. This chain uses TRBV27 with TRBJ1-1; D is perhaps TRBD1 (6 bases). Per the germline V gene, CDR1 is MNHEY and CDR2 is SMNVEV (reference sequence). The length of the CDR3 is 13 residues. V dropped 5 bases and J dropped 10 bases, with 17 bases sitting between them.

This clone appeared a single time. The CDR3 protein is CASGRPGQGAYEQYF. CDR3 DNA: TGCGCCAGCGGTCGTCCGGGACAGGGAGCCTACGAGCAGTACTTC. The chain uses TRBV5-1 and TRBJ2-7; the match to TRBD1 covers 9 bases. The ends lost 7 bases at V and 2 bases at J; junction bases unmatched: 10. From germline, CDR1 is SGHRS and CDR2 YFSETQ. The CDR3 sequence is 15 residues long.

This chain links TRBV5-1 with TRBJ1-4, with TRBD1 identical over 9 bases. This CDR3 region has 14 residues. Germline CDR1 reads SGHRS; CDR2 reads YFSETQ. V lost 5 bases to trimming and J lost 10 bases; unmatched junction nucleotides: 9. CDR3: CASRLQGAQGKLFF. In DNA form, the CDR3 reads TGCGCCAGCAGGTTACAGGGGGCGCAAGGAAAACTGTTTTTT.

The chain joins TRBV19 to TRBJ2-1; 8 bases fit TRBD1. V shed 3 bases, J shed 2 bases, and the junction held 3 bases outside the gene matches. Germline-derived CDR1 and CDR2 are LNHDA and SQIVND (reference sequence). The CDR3 is made up of 15 amino acids. The CDR3 reads CASSMDRDAYNEQFF. The CDR3 DNA sequence: TGTGCCAGTAGTATGGACAGGGACGCCTACAATGAGCAGTTCTTC. Together with reference TRBV19 and TRBJ2-1, the CDR3 gives the full variable domain: DGGITQSPKYLFRKEGQNVTLSCEQNLNHDAMYWYRQDPGQGLRLIYYSQIVNDFQKGDIAEGYSVSREKKESFPLTVTSAQKNPTAFYLCASSMDRDAYNEQFFGPGTRLTVL.

The rearrangement uses TRBV9 and TRBJ1-3, with 11 bases fitting TRBD1. The junction had 14 bases not matched to a gene; V was cut back by 0 bases and J by 3 bases. CDR1 is SGDLS, CDR2 YYNGEE, per germline. There are 20 residues in the CDR3. CDR3 coding DNA: TGTGCCAGCAGCGTAGACCCGGGACAGGGGGTTCCCGTGGGTGGAAACACCATATATTTT. Translation: CASSVDPGQGVPVGGNTIYF.